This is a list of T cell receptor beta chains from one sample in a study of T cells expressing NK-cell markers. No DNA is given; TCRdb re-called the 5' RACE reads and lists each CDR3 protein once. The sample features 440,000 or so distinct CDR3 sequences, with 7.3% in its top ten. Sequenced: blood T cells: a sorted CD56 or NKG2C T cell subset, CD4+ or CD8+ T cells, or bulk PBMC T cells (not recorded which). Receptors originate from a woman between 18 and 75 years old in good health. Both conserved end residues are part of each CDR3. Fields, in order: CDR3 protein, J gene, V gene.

CASSYGAGLSGGELFF | TRBJ2-2 | TRBV6-2/TRBV6-3
CATRRDINVGRAGETQYF | TRBJ2-5 | TRBV15
CSVEADPASEAFF | TRBJ1-1 | TRBV29-1
CASTSQAGPNTGELFF | TRBJ2-2 | TRBV4-2
CASSQPGQTLRGELFF | TRBJ2-2 | TRBV4-3
CSAPGGEANEKLFF | TRBJ1-4 | TRBV20-1
CASSPSRVTGVGGELFF | TRBJ2-2 | TRBV7-9
CASIAQTPSSYEQYF | TRBJ2-7 | TRBV28
CSVGDYNEQFF | TRBJ2-1 | TRBV29-1
CATSTGGPYSTTQYF | TRBJ2-3 | TRBV15
CASRGYSAGGADEQYF | TRBJ2-7 | TRBV12-3/TRBV12-4
CASSPSVEGARTGELFF | TRBJ2-2 | TRBV18
CASSLTYTSERRNEQFF | TRBJ2-1 | TRBV7-3
CASSQMNEQFF | TRBJ2-1 | TRBV28
CASSFFGGIGGYTF | TRBJ1-2 | TRBV5-4
CASSPWDSPEADTQYF | TRBJ2-3 | TRBV7-8
CAWNPAPADTQYF | TRBJ2-3 | TRBV30
CSARERRREQFF | TRBJ2-1 | TRBV20-1
CSVEDLAGMYGYTF | TRBJ1-2 | TRBV29-1
CASSPRGNLKSNEQFF | TRBJ2-1 | TRBV12-3/TRBV12-4
CASSSGVRGTDTQYF | TRBJ2-3 | TRBV11-2
CASSIGTSGTYNEQFF | TRBJ2-1 | TRBV19
CASRDHGTGVTRYGYTF | TRBJ1-2 | TRBV28
CSVPRGGGQETQYF | TRBJ2-5 | TRBV29-1
CASSLHGGPGYEQYF | TRBJ2-7 | TRBV5-4
CSARPFSGSSYNEQFF | TRBJ2-1 | TRBV20-1
CSARDLYWSQGNWVTEAFF | TRBJ1-1 | TRBV20-1
CASSLVGRKGETQYF | TRBJ2-5 | TRBV5-4
CASSLQADFNYGYTF | TRBJ1-2 | TRBV5-1
CASSAGLAGAMREQFF | TRBJ2-1 | TRBV12-3/TRBV12-4
CASSPGGNYGYTF | TRBJ1-2 | TRBV12-3/TRBV12-4
CASSQGARQYF | TRBJ2-7 | TRBV7-2
CASSNPATEAFF | TRBJ1-1 | TRBV6-6
CASSPLYTDTQYF | TRBJ2-3 | TRBV18
CASSHGLTRYQETQYF | TRBJ2-5 | TRBV14
CASRRGNGYTF | TRBJ1-2 | TRBV6-6